These 5 T cell receptor beta chains were sequenced from one sample in a study of control samples from healthy donors and cancer patients. Measured with immunoSEQ multiplex PCR; TCRdb has only the in-frame clones, and not every one. This sample has some 120,000 clones, with roughly 91% found just once. Sequencing was carried out using blood. The receptors originated from a man between 35 and 55 years old in good health.

The genes are TRBV3-1 (or the pseudogene TRBV3-2) and TRBJ2-1; TRBD2 agrees at 11 bases. J gave up 6 bases and V 3 bases, and 4 bases lay outside the gene matches. This CDR3 comprises 15 residues. The germline CDR1 and CDR2 sequences are LGHDT and YNNKEL (reference sequence). As DNA, the CDR3 is TGTGCCAGCAGCCAGACTAGCGGGGCCCGCAATGAGCAGTTCTTC. Its translation is CASSQTSGARNEQFF.

The chain combines TRBV4-3 with TRBJ2-6; unclear D gene. The CDR3 loop spans 17 amino acids. V shed 4 bases and J shed 2 bases, with 15 bases lying between them. Germline loops: CDR1 LGHNA, CDR2 YSLEER. The CDR3, as DNA: TGCGCCAGCAGCCTTTACTTGATTGTAACTGGGGCCAACGTCCTGACTTTC. Encoded protein: CASSLYLIVTGANVLTF.

This clone was detected only a few times. The chain combines TRBV12-3 or TRBV12-4 with TRBJ1-2, with unresolved D. Trimming took 3 bases from V and 1 from J, leaving 0 bases between them. The CDR3 sequence is 11 residues long. CDR3: CASSFNYGYTF. DNA for the CDR3: TGTGCCAGCAGTTTTAACTATGGCTACACCTTC.

This clone appeared once. V gene TRBV29-1 combines with J gene TRBJ2-7; TRBD1 aligns across 7 bases. The V gene's germline CDR1 is SQVTM and CDR2 ANQGSEA. Losses at the gene ends were 7 bases for V and 3 bases for J; bases not matched to a gene: 3. The CDR3 extends over 11 amino acids. CDR3 DNA sequence: TGCAGCGCTCGGGACAGCTACGAGCAGTACTTC. Its translation: CSARDSYEQYF.

V gene TRBV2 combines with J gene TRBJ1-6; D gene unclear. Trimming pared 5 bases from V and 0 bases from J, leaving 8 bases between. The CDR3 extends over 15 amino acids. Germline loops: CDR1 SNHLY, CDR2 FYNNEI. CDR3 sequence (DNA): TGTGCCAGCAGTAGTACGGGCTCCTATAATTCACCCCTCCACTTT. It encodes CASSSTGSYNSPLHF.